This TCR beta chain is drawn from a study of cytomegalovirus exposure and HLA in healthy donors. The CDR3 runs 18 residues. V shed 0 bases, J shed 0 bases, and the junction held 6 bases outside the gene matches. Germline lookup yields CDR1 SEHNR and CDR2 FQNEAQ (reference sequence). Sequencing was performed with immunoSEQ multiplex PCR; in TCRdb, only in-frame clones are kept and a portion is missing. Of about 92,000 clones in the sample, approximately 94% were seen once. Sample: PBMCs. This clonotype originated in a woman between 25 and 40 years old in good health and CMV-seropositive. The chain joins TRBV7-9 to TRBJ2-5, with 11 positions matching TRBD2. CDR3: CASSLAPSGRPYQETQYF. The CDR3, as DNA: TGTGCCAGCAGCTTAGCTCCTAGCGGGAGGCCGTACCAAGAGACCCAGTACTTC.